A single sample is the source of the 13 T cell receptor beta chains below, sequenced in a study of cytomegalovirus exposure and HLA in healthy donors. PCR primers comprised 60 Vbeta and 13 Jbeta primers. Sequencing was performed with immunoSEQ multiplex PCR; in TCRdb, only in-frame clones are kept and a portion is missing. In the table there are around 130,000 clones, 55% to 75% of which are singletons. The sequencing input was PBMCs. These receptors were obtained from a young man in good health and CMV-seropositive.

This clone came up a few times. This chain links TRBV11-2 with TRBJ1-2, with D perhaps TRBD1 (5 bases). The CDR3 is 13 amino acids. The germline V gene has CDR1 SGHAT and CDR2 FQNNGV. The V gene lost 0 bases and the J gene lost 8 bases, with 10 bases spanning the gap. The CDR3 spells CASSLEGGSGYTF. The CDR3 DNA reads TGTGCCAGCAGCTTAGAGGGGGGGAGCGGCTACACCTTC.

Written as DNA, the CDR3 is TGTGCCAGCAGCTTGGGTCCTAGCAAATCCTACGAGCAGTACTTC. This encodes CASSLGPSKSYEQYF. The chain employs TRBV5-5 and TRBJ2-7, with D perhaps matching TRBD2 (5 bases). This CDR3 has 15 amino acids. CDR1 is SGHKS and CDR2 is YYEKEE in the germline V gene (reference sequence). Trimming removed 0 bases at V and 1 base at J, with 11 bases between.

The V and J genes are TRBV2 and TRBJ2-7; TRBD1 aligns across 7 bases. The CDR3 spans 14 residues. Germline V gene data show CDR1 as SNHLY and CDR2 as FYNNEI. With V trimmed by 5 bases and J by 2 bases, 6 bases remained unmatched. CDR3 residues: CASSKQGSTYEQYF. CDR3 coding DNA: TGTGCCAGCAGTAAACAGGGGTCGACCTACGAGCAGTACTTC.

The rearrangement joins TRBV29-1 to TRBJ2-7, with D maybe TRBD2 (5 bases). V was shortened by 2 bases and J by 5 bases, with 16 bases between the two germline ends. In germline, CDR1 is SQVTM, CDR2 ANQGSEA. This CDR3 has 14 amino acids. CDR3 sequence reads: CSVESGKRAHEQYF. CDR3 coding DNA: TGCAGCGTTGAATCCGGGAAAAGGGCCCACGAGCAGTACTTC.

In this sample, this clone turned up a few times. The germline gene is not matched at one end of the junction; a read error may be the cause. The chain joins TRBV20-1 to TRBJ2-5; the D is unclear. The CDR3 consists of 11 residues. Germline CDR1 reads DFQATT; CDR2 reads SNEGSKA (reference sequence). The CDR3 DNA reads as TGTTCCCCTAAGTACCAAGAGACCCAGTACTTC. Protein sequence: CSPKYQETQYF.

The sample holds a few counts of this clone. The chain carries TRBV4-2 and TRBJ1-1, with D hard to call. The V end was cut by 8 bases, the J end by 5 bases, with 18 bases between. Per the germline V gene, CDR1 is LGHNA and CDR2 is YNFKEQ. The CDR3 is made up of 14 amino acids. CDR3 sequence: CASHPIGGETEAFF. DNA of the CDR3: TGTGCCAGCCACCCCATTGGCGGGGAGACTGAAGCTTTCTTT.

The chain recombines TRBV10-1 with TRBJ2-3; 8 positions match TRBD2. Trimming removed 6 bases from V and 8 bases from J; junction bases left unmatched: 10. CDR1 and CDR2 (germline): WNHNN, SYGVQD (reference sequence). This CDR3 has 14 residues. In nucleotides, the CDR3 is TGCGCCAGCAGCGACAGGACTAGCTTTCGTACGCAGTATTTT. This gives the protein CASSDRTSFRTQYF.

The rearrangement links TRBV27 to TRBJ2-3; no firm D call. Germline loops: CDR1 MNHEY, CDR2 SMNVEV (reference sequence). V dropped 3 bases and J dropped 4 bases, with 8 bases sitting between them. The CDR3 runs 13 residues. The CDR3 DNA follows: TGTGCCAGCAGTTTTCTCCAGTCAGATACGCAGTATTTT. It specifies CASSFLQSDTQYF.

V usage is TRBV10-3 and J usage is TRBJ1-5; tentatively, D is TRBD1 (6 bases). This CDR3 is 17 amino acids long. V lost 0 bases and J lost 2, with 14 bases in between. Per the germline V gene, CDR1 is ENHRY and CDR2 is SYGVKD. The CDR3, as DNA: TGTGCCATCAGTGAGTCGTTTAGGGGGATCGGCAATCAGCCCCAGCATTTT. Protein product: CAISESFRGIGNQPQHF.

V is TRBV7-9 and J is TRBJ2-1; no clear D. Germline loops: CDR1 SEHNR, CDR2 FQNEAQ (reference sequence). The V end was cut by 2 bases, the J end by 6 bases, with 8 bases between. CDR3 size: 13 residues. The DNA of the CDR3 is TGTGCCAGCAGCTTACAGGCTCTCAATGAGCAGTTCTTC. It specifies CASSLQALNEQFF.

The chain links TRBV25-1 to TRBJ1-2, with TRBD1 matching over 7 bases. This CDR3 spans 13 amino acids. CDR1 is MGHDK, CDR2 SYGVNS, per germline. V shed 7 bases, J shed 5 bases, and the junction held 7 bases outside the gene matches. The CDR3 DNA reads TGTGCCAGCAACGGGACAGCTACTTATGGCTACACCTTC. It specifies CASNGTATYGYTF.

The J gene is TRBJ1-1, the V gene TRBV5-1; tentatively, D is TRBD1 (5 bases). Trimming pared 7 bases from V and 3 bases from J, leaving 13 bases between. Germline values: CDR1 SGHRS, CDR2 YFSETQ. This CDR3 contains 13 residues. CDR3 nucleotide sequence: TGCGCCAGCGCGTACGGGGGAGACACTGAAGCTTTCTTT. This gives the protein CASAYGGDTEAFF.

This chain links TRBV7-8 with TRBJ1-2; D remains ambiguous. The CDR3 consists of 14 residues. Per the germline V gene, CDR1 is SGHVS and CDR2 is FQNEAQ. The V end lost 7 bases, the J end lost 5 bases, and 17 bases lay between the germline ends. The CDR3 loop reads CASTSAGGFYGYTF. In DNA form, the CDR3 reads TGTGCCAGCACCTCGGCAGGAGGTTTTTATGGCTACACCTTC. The full variable domain, rest sourced from reference TRBV7-8 and TRBJ1-2, is GAGVSQSPRYKVAKRGQDVALRCDPISGHVSLFWYQQALGQGPEFLTYFQNEAQLDKSGLPSDRFFAERPEGSVSTLKIQRTQQEDSAVYLCASTSAGGFYGYTFGSGTRLTVV.